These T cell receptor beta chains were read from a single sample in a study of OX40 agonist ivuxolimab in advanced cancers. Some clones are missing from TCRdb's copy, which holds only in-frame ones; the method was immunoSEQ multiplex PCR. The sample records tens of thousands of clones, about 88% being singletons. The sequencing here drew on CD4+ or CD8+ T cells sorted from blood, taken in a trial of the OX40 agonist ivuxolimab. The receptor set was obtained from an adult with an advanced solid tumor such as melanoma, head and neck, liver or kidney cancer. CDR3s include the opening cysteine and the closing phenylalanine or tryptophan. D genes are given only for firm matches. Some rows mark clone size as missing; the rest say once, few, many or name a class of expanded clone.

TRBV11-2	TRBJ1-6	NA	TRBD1	TGTGCCAGCAACCCGGACAGGGTCCATAATTCACCCCTCCACTTT	CASNPDRVHNSPLHF
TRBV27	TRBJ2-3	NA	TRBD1	TGTGCCAGCAGTCCATTAGGGACAGGGGTCACAGATACGCAGTATTTT	CASSPLGTGVTDTQYF
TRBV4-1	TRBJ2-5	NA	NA	TGCGCCAGCAGCCAAGAGGGGGGGCCGGCCGCGGAGACCCAGTACTTC	CASSQEGGPAAETQYF
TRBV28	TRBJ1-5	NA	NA	TGTGCCAGCAGTCTCGGGGCCAGGAATCAGCCCCAGCATTTT	CASSLGARNQPQHF
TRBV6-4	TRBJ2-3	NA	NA	TGTGCCAGCAGGGCTAGCGGCACAGATACGCAGTATTTT	CASRASGTDTQYF
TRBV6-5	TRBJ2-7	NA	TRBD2	TGTGCCAGCACTGGAACTAGCGGGAGCTCCTACGAGCAGTACTTC	CASTGTSGSSYEQYF
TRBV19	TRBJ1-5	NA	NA	TGTGCCAGTAATTGGGGGGACGATAGCAATCAGCCCCAGCATTTT	CASNWGDDSNQPQHF
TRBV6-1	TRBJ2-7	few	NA	TGTGCCAGCAGTGAAGGGAAACCCTACGAGCAGTACTTC	CASSEGKPYEQYF
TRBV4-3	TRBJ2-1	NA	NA	TGCGCCAGCAGCCAAGGTTCAGGGGGGGACGATGAGCAGTTCTTC	CASSQGSGGDDEQFF
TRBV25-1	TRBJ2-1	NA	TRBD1	TGTGCCAGCAGGGGACAGGGACCCTACAATGAGCAGTTCTTC	CASRGQGPYNEQFF
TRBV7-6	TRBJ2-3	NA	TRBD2	TGTGCCAGCAGCTTAGCAATAGCGGGCTGGGGCACAGATACGCAGTATTTT	CASSLAIAGWGTDTQYF
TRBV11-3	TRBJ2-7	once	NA	TGTGCCAGCAGCTTAGATTTCCAGCACTACGAGCAGTACTTC	CASSLDFQHYEQYF
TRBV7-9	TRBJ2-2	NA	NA	TGTGCCAGCGGCAACCTCTTTCTCACCGGGGAGCTGTTTTTT	CASGNLFLTGELFF
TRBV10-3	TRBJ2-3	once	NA	TGTGCCACCACCAGGACGCCCACAGATACGCAGTATTTT	CATTRTPTDTQYF
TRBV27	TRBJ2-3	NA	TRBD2	TGTGCCAGCAGTTATCTCAGCGGGAGGGATACGCAGTATTTT	CASSYLSGRDTQYF
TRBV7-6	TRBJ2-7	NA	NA	TGTGCCAGCAGCTTGAGTACAGGCCACGAGCAGTACTTC	CASSLSTGHEQYF
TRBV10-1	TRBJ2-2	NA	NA	TGCGCCAGCAGCCTTCGGGGGGCCTCGGCCGGGGAGCTGTTTTTT	CASSLRGASAGELFF
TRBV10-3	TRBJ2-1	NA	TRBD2	TGTGCCATCACCCCGGGTAGCGGGTCTATGAATGAGCAGTTCTTC	CAITPGSGSMNEQFF